This TCR beta chain derives from a study of T cell repertoires in cytomegalovirus infection. Each CDR3 protein gets one entry after TCRdb re-called the reads with MiXCR. Among about a million distinct CDR3 sequences listed, approximately 33% were seen once. CDR1 SGHNT and CDR2 YYREEE come from the germline V gene (reference sequence). The CDR3 length is 17 residues. The V end was cut by 1 base, the J end by 1 base, with 14 bases between. Regarding this clonotype: Its antigen is currently unknown.

V is TRBV5-4 and J is TRBJ2-2; the D gene is possibly TRBD2 (7 bases). This TCR derives from a human donor in good health (CMV status not recorded). Some clones in this sample may be carry-over from other donors' samples. Sequenced here: cultured CD8+ T cells from PBMCs, sampled from culture after CMV antigen stimulation. CDR3 nucleotide sequence: TGTGCCAGCAGCTTGACGTCGGGGGGCTGGAACACCGGGGAGCTGTTTTTT. It encodes CASSLTSGGWNTGELFF.